What follows describes a single T cell receptor beta chain. Antigen: not known. After isolation, RNA underwent reverse transcription to generate cDNA as the sequencing template. The protocol was immunoSEQ multiplex PCR, while the TCRdb copy is restricted to in-frame clones and leaves out a portion. The sample includes approximately 150,000 clones, more than 40% of them seen just once. V lost 2 bases and J lost 1, with 3 bases in between. Germline CDR1 reads GTSNPN; CDR2 reads SVGIG (reference sequence). This CDR3 spans 12 amino acids. These data are taken from a study of CD8+ T cells in alopecia areata. General observations from the study: In patients, TCRs were shared less clearly than in mice, and HLA may possibly be involved. When scalp samples are sequenced, resident alphabeta T cells of normal skin are also captured.

The sequence was obtained from a human donor with alopecia areata. The chain joins TRBV30 to TRBJ1-5; D unclear. Sequencing was done on a sample of CD4+ T cells sorted from blood. For the CDR3, the DNA is TGTGCCTGGAGTCAAAGCAATCAGCCCCAGCATTTT. As protein: CAWSQSNQPQHF.